This TCR beta chain was recorded in a study of blood T cell repertoires in COVID-19. Study-level background: From the United States, Italy and Spain came samples of acute and convalescent COVID-19. In each case, the material was cDNA or gDNA derived from T cells, B-cell-depleted T cells, or PBMCs.

In this sample, this clone turned up once. Germline CDR1 is SGDLS and CDR2 is YYNGEE. V was trimmed by 0 bases and J by 1 base, leaving 13 bases between them. The CDR3 extends over 16 amino acids. Study processing details: Estimated nucleated cell counts came from reference gene primer amplification. Using immunoSEQ multiplex PCR, the repertoire was profiled, and TCRdb retains in-frame clones only, with some absent. Clone size and the V and J calls come from that table; the DNA yielded D and trimming. There are 60,000 to 90,000 clones in the sample; roughly 70% occur only once, and approximately 24% lies in the top ten.

The receptor was derived from a man aged 55-75 years with acute or convalescent COVID-19. The V gene is TRBV9, the J gene TRBJ1-1; D is possibly TRBD1 (6 bases). Specimen: peripheral blood. The DNA for the CDR3 is TGTGCCAGCAGCGTAGAGGGGGGGACGGAGAACACTGAAGCTTTCTTT. Its protein product is CASSVEGGTENTEAFF.